These T cell receptor beta chains were read from a single sample in a study of vaccination and CD4 T cells after COVID-19. No antigen has been identified for these receptors. One entry per CDR3 protein, called by TCRdb with MiXCR from the PCR reads. The sample lists 18,000 or so distinct CDR3 sequences, roughly 56% seen once, with approximately 21% in the top ten. Source: CD4+ T cells from blood, cultured in vitro, taken about 7 months after SARS-CoV-2 vaccination. All receptors come from a human donor who had recovered from COVID-19. Both conserved end residues are part of each CDR3. D genes are given only for firm matches.

V gene: TRBV6-1; D gene: TRBD1; J gene: TRBJ1-2; CDR3 protein: CASTPRQGYGYTF
V gene: TRBV2; D gene: TRBD2; J gene: TRBJ2-1; CDR3 protein: CASRDARAGVTGEQFF
V gene: TRBV20-1; D gene: TRBD2; J gene: TRBJ2-1; CDR3 protein: CSAPLVGGRVRQFF
V gene: TRBV7-9; D gene: .; J gene: TRBJ1-6; CDR3 protein: CASSLEQYNSPLHF
V gene: TRBV20-1; D gene: .; J gene: TRBJ1-1; CDR3 protein: CSARSRLGHPNTEAFF
V gene: TRBV15; D gene: TRBD1; J gene: TRBJ2-7; CDR3 protein: CATSREDRSTYEQYF
V gene: TRBV19; D gene: .; J gene: TRBJ1-1; CDR3 protein: CASSLKRLTEAFF
V gene: TRBV6-1; D gene: TRBD1; J gene: TRBJ2-3; CDR3 protein: CASTQRDRVTDTQYF
V gene: TRBV6-1; D gene: .; J gene: TRBJ1-6; CDR3 protein: CASSDRMYRANSPLHF
V gene: TRBV2; D gene: .; J gene: TRBJ1-6; CDR3 protein: CASSDSNSPLHF
V gene: TRBV7-3; D gene: TRBD1; J gene: TRBJ2-5; CDR3 protein: CASSSDRAGTQYF
V gene: TRBV20-1; D gene: .; J gene: TRBJ1-2; CDR3 protein: CSARQGLNNYGYTF
V gene: TRBV19; D gene: .; J gene: TRBJ2-7; CDR3 protein: CASSKRQLSYEQYF
V gene: TRBV20-1; D gene: .; J gene: TRBJ2-2; CDR3 protein: CSARDRGATGELFF
V gene: TRBV7-8; D gene: TRBD1; J gene: TRBJ2-5; CDR3 protein: CASSLGQGFQETQYF
V gene: TRBV7-3; D gene: .; J gene: TRBJ1-2; CDR3 protein: CASSLYPRGGYTF
V gene: TRBV19; D gene: .; J gene: TRBJ1-2; CDR3 protein: CASSIRVNYGYTF
V gene: TRBV20-1; D gene: .; J gene: TRBJ2-3; CDR3 protein: CSARWGSSTDTQYF
V gene: TRBV12-3/TRBV12-4; D gene: .; J gene: TRBJ1-1; CDR3 protein: CASSLAGSLYTEAFF
V gene: TRBV10-1; D gene: .; J gene: TRBJ1-6; CDR3 protein: CASSEGLGVGSPLHF
V gene: TRBV7-3; D gene: .; J gene: TRBJ2-2; CDR3 protein: CASSPPRGANTGELFF
V gene: TRBV5-4; D gene: TRBD1; J gene: TRBJ1-2; CDR3 protein: CASSLQGNDYGYTF
V gene: TRBV11-2; D gene: .; J gene: TRBJ2-5; CDR3 protein: CASSFSPQETQYF
V gene: TRBV2; D gene: .; J gene: TRBJ2-5; CDR3 protein: CASSVSGPLETQYF
V gene: TRBV5-1; D gene: .; J gene: .; CDR3 protein: CASSLFPGEQETQYF
V gene: TRBV27; D gene: TRBD2; J gene: TRBJ2-2; CDR3 protein: CASSYRGLLTGELFF
V gene: TRBV19; D gene: .; J gene: TRBJ1-5; CDR3 protein: CASSIGGGGSGNQPQHF
V gene: TRBV20-1; D gene: .; J gene: TRBJ2-1; CDR3 protein: CSANWLAYNEQFF
V gene: TRBV7-9; D gene: .; J gene: TRBJ2-1; CDR3 protein: CASSLLRDSEQFF
V gene: TRBV7-3; D gene: TRBD2; J gene: TRBJ2-1; CDR3 protein: CASSPTSGRGNEQFF
V gene: TRBV4-1; D gene: .; J gene: TRBJ2-3; CDR3 protein: CASSQGPTGRSTDTQYF
V gene: TRBV7-8; D gene: TRBD1; J gene: TRBJ1-2; CDR3 protein: CASSLDRGGHGYTF
V gene: TRBV12-3/TRBV12-4; D gene: .; J gene: TRBJ1-1; CDR3 protein: CASKIQMNTEAFF
V gene: TRBV6-2/TRBV6-3; D gene: .; J gene: TRBJ2-7; CDR3 protein: CASSYARGPYEQYF
V gene: TRBV10-1; D gene: .; J gene: TRBJ2-7; CDR3 protein: CASRIRRGVEYF
V gene: TRBV6-5; D gene: .; J gene: TRBJ2-7; CDR3 protein: CASSSDWGSYEQYF
V gene: TRBV7-9; D gene: .; J gene: TRBJ1-2; CDR3 protein: CASSPTGYGYTF
V gene: TRBV7-6; D gene: TRBD1; J gene: TRBJ1-3; CDR3 protein: CASSLATGGSGNTIYF
V gene: TRBV7-2; D gene: .; J gene: TRBJ2-1; CDR3 protein: CASSLLFRGALSYNEQFF
V gene: TRBV27; D gene: TRBD2; J gene: TRBJ2-3; CDR3 protein: CASSVLAGGRADTQYF
V gene: TRBV2; D gene: .; J gene: TRBJ1-2; CDR3 protein: CASRDGLYGYTF
V gene: TRBV19; D gene: TRBD1; J gene: TRBJ1-6; CDR3 protein: CASSTGTGYSLHF
V gene: TRBV7-2; D gene: .; J gene: TRBJ2-7; CDR3 protein: CASSLSLAYEQYF
V gene: TRBV6-1; D gene: .; J gene: TRBJ1-4; CDR3 protein: CASSEPRVGEKLFF
V gene: TRBV24-1; D gene: .; J gene: TRBJ2-5; CDR3 protein: CATSVSGAGSGTQYF
V gene: TRBV24-1; D gene: TRBD2; J gene: TRBJ2-5; CDR3 protein: CATSFAGEGETQYF
V gene: TRBV5-8; D gene: .; J gene: TRBJ2-3; CDR3 protein: CASSRLSVTDTQYF
V gene: TRBV6-1; D gene: .; J gene: TRBJ1-6; CDR3 protein: CASSEQTKGTTPLHF
V gene: TRBV11-2; D gene: TRBD2; J gene: TRBJ2-5; CDR3 protein: CASSLVTGLAGVETQYF
V gene: TRBV7-2; D gene: .; J gene: TRBJ1-1; CDR3 protein: CASSLYVPGTEAFF